A selection of T cell receptor beta chains follows, all from one sample in a study of T cell repertoires in cytomegalovirus infection. TCRdb fed the reads into MiXCR, producing one record per CDR3 protein. The sample lists hundreds of thousands of distinct CDR3 sequences, roughly 6.5% seen once, with roughly 6% in the top ten. The material sequenced was PBMCs. These receptors all come from a human donor in good health (CMV status not recorded). Some clones in this sample may be carry-over from other donors' samples. The CDR3 runs from the conserved cysteine through the conserved F or W. A D gene is named only where the DNA matches it firmly. The listing skips clone size in some rows; elsewhere it reads once, few, many or a size class.

j_call: TRBJ1-5; d_call: -; v_call: TRBV6-2/TRBV6-3; clone_size: many; cdr3_nt: TGTGCCAGCAGTCCCTTCGGGACCCGAAATCAGCCCCAGCATTTT; cdr3_aa: CASSPFGTRNQPQHF
j_call: TRBJ2-5; d_call: -; v_call: TRBV6-2/TRBV6-3; clone_size: many; cdr3_nt: TGTGCCAGCAGTTACCCCCTTCGGACAGCACAGGAGACCCAGTACTTC; cdr3_aa: CASSYPLRTAQETQYF
j_call: TRBJ2-6; d_call: -; v_call: TRBV6-1; clone_size: -; cdr3_nt: TGTGCCAGCAGTGAAGGGGGCGGTGGGGCCAACGTCCTGACTTTC; cdr3_aa: CASSEGGGGANVLTF
j_call: TRBJ2-2; d_call: -; v_call: TRBV20-1; clone_size: many; cdr3_nt: TGCAGTGCTACCCTGATGAACACCGGGGAGCTGTTTTTT; cdr3_aa: CSATLMNTGELFF
j_call: TRBJ2-1; d_call: TRBD2; v_call: TRBV3-1; clone_size: few; cdr3_nt: TGTGCCAGCAGCCAAGTTGGGACTAGCGGGGGGATATACAATGAGCAGTTCTTC; cdr3_aa: CASSQVGTSGGIYNEQFF
j_call: TRBJ2-5; d_call: TRBD2; v_call: TRBV5-1; clone_size: many; cdr3_nt: TGCGCCAGCAGCTTGCTAGCGGGGGACCAAGAGACCCAGTACTTC; cdr3_aa: CASSLLAGDQETQYF
j_call: TRBJ1-2; d_call: -; v_call: TRBV5-5; clone_size: -; cdr3_nt: TGTGCCAGCAGCTTGTCTGTTAACTATGGCTACACCTTC; cdr3_aa: CASSLSVNYGYTF
j_call: TRBJ2-1; d_call: -; v_call: TRBV5-1; clone_size: few; cdr3_nt: TGCGCCAGCAGCTTGGAAGGCGCCCCTGATAGAGAGCAGTTCTTC; cdr3_aa: CASSLEGAPDREQFF
j_call: TRBJ1-5; d_call: -; v_call: TRBV5-1; clone_size: -; cdr3_nt: TGCGCCAGCAGCTTGGTCCCGGACAGCCGAAATCAGCCCCAGCATTTT; cdr3_aa: CASSLVPDSRNQPQHF
j_call: TRBJ2-7; d_call: TRBD1; v_call: TRBV20-1; clone_size: many; cdr3_nt: TGCAGTGCGCCTCAGGGGGCGTTGTCCTACGAGCAGTACTTC; cdr3_aa: CSAPQGALSYEQYF
j_call: TRBJ2-1; d_call: TRBD1; v_call: TRBV15; clone_size: many; cdr3_nt: TGTGCCACCAGCACGCGACAGGGTGGGTCCTACAATGAGCAGTTCTTC; cdr3_aa: CATSTRQGGSYNEQFF
j_call: TRBJ2-3; d_call: -; v_call: TRBV20-1; clone_size: -; cdr3_nt: TGCAGTGCTAGAGGGGGGGCCCGGGCGGATACGCAGTATTTT; cdr3_aa: CSARGGARADTQYF
j_call: TRBJ2-2; d_call: -; v_call: TRBV7-9; clone_size: many; cdr3_nt: TGTGCCAGCAGCTTAGCGGACAGGAACACCGGGGAGCTGTTTTTT; cdr3_aa: CASSLADRNTGELFF
j_call: TRBJ2-7; d_call: -; v_call: TRBV12-3/TRBV12-4; clone_size: many; cdr3_nt: TGTGCCAGTGGACTGAGCTCCTACGAGCAGTACTTC; cdr3_aa: CASGLSSYEQYF
j_call: TRBJ2-5; d_call: TRBD1; v_call: TRBV5-1; clone_size: many; cdr3_nt: TGCGCCAGCAGCCAACCGACAGGGATCGAGACCCAGTACTTC; cdr3_aa: CASSQPTGIETQYF
j_call: TRBJ1-1; d_call: TRBD1; v_call: TRBV5-1; clone_size: once; cdr3_nt: TGCGCCAGCAGCCACCGAATCCGGGACAGGGGTCCCGGTACTGAAGCTTTCTTT; cdr3_aa: CASSHRIRDRGPGTEAFF
j_call: TRBJ2-3; d_call: TRBD1; v_call: TRBV13; clone_size: -; cdr3_nt: TGTGCCAGCAGCTTAGGAACAGGGGGCACAGATACGCAGTATTTT; cdr3_aa: CASSLGTGGTDTQYF
j_call: TRBJ2-1; d_call: TRBD2; v_call: TRBV7-2; clone_size: many; cdr3_nt: TGTGCCAGCAGCTTAGCTCGGGGAGGGTCCTACAATGAGCAGTTCTTC; cdr3_aa: CASSLARGGSYNEQFF
j_call: TRBJ2-5; d_call: TRBD2; v_call: TRBV2; clone_size: many; cdr3_nt: TGTGCCAGCAGTAGTAGGACTAGCGGGGGCCAAGAGACCCAGTACTTC; cdr3_aa: CASSSRTSGGQETQYF
j_call: TRBJ2-6; d_call: -; v_call: TRBV12-3/TRBV12-4; clone_size: many; cdr3_nt: TGTGCCAGCAGTTTAAGGGGCTCTGGGGCCAACGTCCTGACTTTC; cdr3_aa: CASSLRGSGANVLTF
j_call: TRBJ2-1; d_call: -; v_call: TRBV15; clone_size: many; cdr3_nt: TGTGCCACCAGCAGCGGTTTGGCCTCCTACAATGAGCAGTTCTTC; cdr3_aa: CATSSGLASYNEQFF
j_call: TRBJ2-3; d_call: -; v_call: TRBV4-3; clone_size: many; cdr3_nt: TGCGCCAGCAGCCAATTTTTCATCGACACAGATACGCAGTATTTT; cdr3_aa: CASSQFFIDTDTQYF
j_call: TRBJ2-7; d_call: -; v_call: TRBV6-2/TRBV6-3; clone_size: many; cdr3_nt: TGTGCCAGCAGTGGGACGGTATCCTACGAGCAGTACTTC; cdr3_aa: CASSGTVSYEQYF
j_call: TRBJ1-5; d_call: TRBD1; v_call: TRBV20-1; clone_size: -; cdr3_nt: TGCAGTGCTAGAGATCTACGGGACAGTAAACATCAGCCCCAGCATTTT; cdr3_aa: CSARDLRDSKHQPQHF
j_call: TRBJ2-1; d_call: -; v_call: TRBV7-3; clone_size: many; cdr3_nt: TGTGCCAGCAGCTCAGCCCGGCCCGGGGATGAGCAGTTCTTC; cdr3_aa: CASSSARPGDEQFF
j_call: TRBJ2-3; d_call: -; v_call: TRBV29-1; clone_size: many; cdr3_nt: TGCAGCCTAAGTTCGCAGGGCACAGATACGCAGTATTTT; cdr3_aa: CSLSSQGTDTQYF
j_call: TRBJ2-5; d_call: TRBD1; v_call: TRBV7-8; clone_size: many; cdr3_nt: TGTGCCAGCAGCTCCAACAGGGGGCGGGAGACCCAGTACTTC; cdr3_aa: CASSSNRGRETQYF
j_call: TRBJ2-2; d_call: -; v_call: TRBV9; clone_size: few; cdr3_nt: TGTGCCAGCACGGCAGCTGAGACCGAGCTGTTTTTT; cdr3_aa: CASTAAETELFF
j_call: TRBJ2-4; d_call: TRBD1; v_call: TRBV6-5; clone_size: few; cdr3_nt: TGTGCCAGCAGTCGACAGGGGGTTACCAAAAACATTCAGTACTTC; cdr3_aa: CASSRQGVTKNIQYF
j_call: TRBJ2-1; d_call: -; v_call: TRBV4-3; clone_size: many; cdr3_nt: TGCGCCAGCAGCCAAGACCTGGGGGGGCGGATAAATGAGCAGTTCTTC; cdr3_aa: CASSQDLGGRINEQFF
j_call: TRBJ1-1; d_call: TRBD1; v_call: TRBV7-3; clone_size: many; cdr3_nt: TGTGCCAGCAGCGACAGGGGGACTGAAGCTTTCTTT; cdr3_aa: CASSDRGTEAFF
j_call: TRBJ2-3; d_call: -; v_call: TRBV18; clone_size: -; cdr3_nt: TGTGCCAGCCAACGCTCCTATGGCACAGATACGCAGTATTTT; cdr3_aa: CASQRSYGTDTQYF
j_call: TRBJ1-6; d_call: -; v_call: TRBV28; clone_size: many; cdr3_nt: TGTGCCAGCAGTTTAGACCTCCGAGCGGCAAATAATTCACCCCTCCACTTT; cdr3_aa: CASSLDLRAANNSPLHF
j_call: TRBJ1-1; d_call: -; v_call: TRBV20-1; clone_size: many; cdr3_nt: TGCAGTGTCAAGGTTAGGAGCACTGAAGCTTTCTTT; cdr3_aa: CSVKVRSTEAFF
j_call: TRBJ2-5; d_call: -; v_call: TRBV12-3/TRBV12-4; clone_size: few; cdr3_nt: TGTGCCAGCAGTCCCGAGGGGGAAGAGACCCAGTACTTC; cdr3_aa: CASSPEGEETQYF
j_call: TRBJ2-1; d_call: TRBD2; v_call: TRBV2; clone_size: many; cdr3_nt: TGTGCCAGCAGACGGACTAGCGGGGACTCCTACAATGAGCAGTTCTTC; cdr3_aa: CASRRTSGDSYNEQFF
j_call: TRBJ2-2; d_call: TRBD1; v_call: TRBV18; clone_size: few; cdr3_nt: TGTGCCAGCTCACCCCGCTACGGACAGGGGATAGTCGGGGAGCTGTTTTTT; cdr3_aa: CASSPRYGQGIVGELFF
j_call: TRBJ1-2; d_call: TRBD1; v_call: TRBV29-1; clone_size: few; cdr3_nt: TGCAGCGTGGGACAGGGGCCGCGTGGCTACACCTTC; cdr3_aa: CSVGQGPRGYTF
j_call: TRBJ2-1; d_call: -; v_call: TRBV12-3/TRBV12-4; clone_size: many; cdr3_nt: TGTGCCAGCAGTTTGGGGCATGAGCAGTTCTTC; cdr3_aa: CASSLGHEQFF
j_call: TRBJ2-5; d_call: -; v_call: TRBV2; clone_size: -; cdr3_nt: TGTGCCAGCATGGCGGAGGAGACCCAGTACTTC; cdr3_aa: CASMAEETQYF
j_call: TRBJ1-1; d_call: TRBD1; v_call: TRBV7-8; clone_size: many; cdr3_nt: TGTGCCAGCAACAGGGGGCGGAACACTGAAGCTTTCTTT; cdr3_aa: CASNRGRNTEAFF
j_call: TRBJ1-2; d_call: -; v_call: TRBV10-3; clone_size: many; cdr3_nt: TGTGCCATCCGAGCCTCGGCTGGCTACACCTTC; cdr3_aa: CAIRASAGYTF
j_call: TRBJ2-7; d_call: -; v_call: TRBV12-3/TRBV12-4; clone_size: many; cdr3_nt: TGTGCCAGCAGTTCGCAGAGGACCGAGAGCTCCTACGAGCAGTACTTC; cdr3_aa: CASSSQRTESSYEQYF
j_call: TRBJ1-2; d_call: -; v_call: TRBV7-2; clone_size: -; cdr3_nt: TGTGCCAGCAGCCTGGCCACGCGTGGCTACACCTTC; cdr3_aa: CASSLATRGYTF